This T cell receptor (beta chain) came from a study of shared clonotypes between healthy human individuals. This clone was picked up one time. Terminally differentiated effector memory CD45RA+ cells were excluded from the naive CD8 cells, which were CD45RO-negative and positively selected for CCR7. With 0 bases clipped from V and 6 bases from J, the junction kept 5 bases outside the gene matches. Germline assignment: CDR1 LGHNA and CDR2 YNFKEQ. This CDR3 contains 15 residues. Only in-frame clones appear in the TCRdb table, and some are missing; sequencing was by immunoSEQ multiplex PCR. The data show about 2.2 million clones, over 85% seen once.

This TCR came from a man in his late teens or twenties in good health. Some clones in this sample may be carry-over from other donors' samples. V usage is TRBV4-2 and J usage is TRBJ1-5; 7 nucleotides align to TRBD1. The material sequenced was naive CD8+ T cells from PBMCs. The CDR3 DNA reads TGTGCCAGCAGCCAAGAACAGGGGCTCGGTCAGCCCCAGCATTTT. Its protein is CASSQEQGLGQPQHF.